This T cell receptor beta chain was recorded in a study of blood T cell repertoires in COVID-19. Overall study: Samples taken during acute and convalescent COVID-19 were collected in the United States, Italy and Spain. PBMCs, B-cell-depleted T cells, or T cells provided the cDNA or gDNA that made up the material.

CDR3 length: 17 residues. V dropped 1 base and J dropped 3 bases, with 18 bases sitting between them. Germline values: CDR1 SEHNR, CDR2 FQNEAQ (reference sequence). Original methodology: The assay estimated nucleated cells by amplifying reference gene primers. Some clones are missing from TCRdb's copy, which holds only in-frame ones; the method was immunoSEQ multiplex PCR. V and J calls and clone size are those listed in that table; D and trimming were worked out from the DNA. The table lists roughly 100,000 clones, 75% to 85% of them singletons. Sequencing used peripheral blood. This clonotype was obtained from a man aged 60 to 69 with acute or convalescent COVID-19. J is TRBJ2-5 and V is TRBV7-9; D is possibly TRBD2 (6 bases). For the CDR3, the DNA is TGTGCCAGCAGCTTAGGGACTACCCGGGACTCAGAAGAGACCCAGTACTTC. Its protein is CASSLGTTRDSEETQYF.